Listed below are T cell receptor beta chains from one sample, sequenced in a study of blood T cell repertoires in COVID-19. Measured with immunoSEQ multiplex PCR; TCRdb has only the in-frame clones, and not every one. The sample yields about 250,000 clones, around 80% seen once. Sequenced: peripheral blood. These receptor sequences come from an elderly man with acute or convalescent COVID-19. Each CDR3 is given with its conserved first and last residue. The order of the fields is J gene, D gene, V gene, clone size, CDR3 DNA, CDR3 protein. The D gene is left open where the match is weak. Size values are once, few and many counts, or a class for expanded clones, and some rows have none.

TRBJ2-3 TRBD1 TRBV19 . TGTGCCAGTAGAAACAGGGGGAGCACAGATACGCAGTATTTT CASRNRGSTDTQYF
TRBJ2-1 TRBD1 TRBV6-5 . TGTGCCAGCAGCCGGGGGACAGGGTCCTACAATGAGCAGTTCTTC CASSRGTGSYNEQFF
TRBJ1-1 TRBD1 TRBV5-6 . TGTGCCAGCAGCAACCGGGACAGACATGATGGCACTGAAGCTTTCTTT CASSNRDRHDGTEAFF
TRBJ2-1 TRBD2 TRBV29-1 . TGCAGCGTTTCTGGGACGCACACTCGGGGCGGCGGGGGCAATGAGCAGTTCTTC CSVSGTHTRGGGGNEQFF
TRBJ2-2 . TRBV21-1 . TGTGCCAGCAGCACTTCGGGCGGGGGGCATAACGGGGAGCTGTTTTTT CASSTSGGGHNGELFF
TRBJ2-2 TRBD1 TRBV7-9 . TGTGCCAGCAGCAAGCGGACAGGGAACACCGGGGAGCTGTTTTTT CASSKRTGNTGELFF
TRBJ2-1 TRBD2 TRBV28 . TGTGCCAGCAGCCTTACTAGCGGGAGTAGCCATGAGCAGTTCTTC CASSLTSGSSHEQFF
TRBJ2-3 . TRBV4-1 . TGCGCCAGCAGCCAGGGACAAGGAGAAGATACGCAGTATTTT CASSQGQGEDTQYF
TRBJ2-5 . TRBV2 . TGTGCCAGCAGTGTACACGACCTCTCGGGGGAGACCCAGTACTTC CASSVHDLSGETQYF
TRBJ1-5 . TRBV27 . TGTGCCAGCGCCCCATTGAGTTCCAATCAGCCCCAGCATTTT CASAPLSSNQPQHF
TRBJ2-2 . TRBV7-3 . TGTGCCAGCAGCTTAACGGGACTTTACACCGGGGAGCTGTTTTTT CASSLTGLYTGELFF
TRBJ1-1 . TRBV18 . TGTGCCAGCTCACGGAGGACAGACCCGAACACTGAAGCTTTCTTT CASSRRTDPNTEAFF
TRBJ2-7 . TRBV5-5 . TGTGCCAGCAGCTTGGCCGGCAGGGCCTCCTACGAGCAGTACTTC CASSLAGRASYEQYF
TRBJ2-7 TRBD2 TRBV10-3 . TGTGCCATCAGTGAGGAGGAGTGGCGGGGGGGCCCAAACGAGCAGTACTTC CAISEEEWRGGPNEQYF
TRBJ2-6 . TRBV5-1 . TGCGCCAGCAGCTTGTTACAGGGTGGAGCCTCTGGGGCCAACGTCCTGACTTTC CASSLLQGGASGANVLTF
TRBJ1-2 TRBD1 TRBV28 few TGTGCCAGCAGTTTAGGTGGGGCAGGGGGCTACTATGGCTACACCTTC CASSLGGAGGYYGYTF
TRBJ2-7 . TRBV2 . TGTGCCAGCAGTGAATTGCCTCCAGCCTACGAGCAGTACTTC CASSELPPAYEQYF
TRBJ2-2 TRBD1 TRBV5-4 . TGTGCCAGCAGCTTGCCTCCCGGGACAGGGCGGGAGCTGTTTTTT CASSLPPGTGRELFF
TRBJ2-3 . TRBV10-1 once TGCGCCAGCAGTGTAAGGGGAACAGATACGCAGTATTTT CASSVRGTDTQYF
TRBJ2-7 . TRBV20-1 few TGCAGTGCTGGGGGACTGGACGGGCAGTACTTC CSAGGLDGQYF
TRBJ2-1 TRBD2 TRBV11-3 once TGTGCCAGCAGCTCTAGCGGAGGCTCCTACAATGAGCAGTTCTTC CASSSSGGSYNEQFF
TRBJ1-6 . TRBV5-1 few TGCGCCAGCAGCTTGGATCCGGGAGAGGATTCACCCCTCCACTTT CASSLDPGEDSPLHF
TRBJ1-2 TRBD1 TRBV5-4 . TGTGCCAGCAGCACCGGACAGGGTTCCTATGGCTACACCTTC CASSTGQGSYGYTF
TRBJ1-5 . TRBV27 . TGTGCCAGCAGATTACAGGCCGCGACAGGCCAGCCCCAGCATTTT CASRLQAATGQPQHF
TRBJ1-5 TRBD1 TRBV29-1 . TGCAGCGCTGGCGGGACAGGGCCGGGTCAGCCCCAGCATTTT CSAGGTGPGQPQHF
TRBJ2-1 . TRBV7-8 . TGTGCCAGCAGCTTTCTCGAGGCTCATTACAATGAGCAGTTCTTC CASSFLEAHYNEQFF
TRBJ1-6 TRBD1 TRBV27 . TGTGCCAGCAGTTCGGACAGGGGAAATTCACCCCTCCACTTT CASSSDRGNSPLHF
TRBJ2-7 . TRBV7-2 . TGTGCCAGCGGCGGCTCCTACGAGCAGTACTTC CASGGSYEQYF
TRBJ2-3 TRBD2 TRBV19 . TGTGCCAGTTCTACGGGGGGTACAGATACGCAGTATTTT CASSTGGTDTQYF
TRBJ2-2 TRBD2 TRBV27 . TGTGCCAGCAGATCTAGCGGGAGAACCGGGGAGCTGTTTTTT CASRSSGRTGELFF
TRBJ2-7 TRBD1 TRBV5-1 . TGCGCCAGCAGCTGGGACAGGGAGTACGAGCAGTACTTC CASSWDREYEQYF
TRBJ2-3 TRBD2 TRBV5-5 . TGTGCCAGCAGCTTAAGAGCGGGGGAGACAGATACGCAGTATTTT CASSLRAGETDTQYF
TRBJ2-7 TRBD2 TRBV28 . TGTGCCAGCAGTTCCGGGACTAGCGTCTACGAGCAGTACTTC CASSSGTSVYEQYF
TRBJ1-3 . TRBV7-9 few TGTGCCAGCAGCGAGACAGCTCTCTCTGGAAACACCATATATTTT CASSETALSGNTIYF
TRBJ1-6 TRBD1 TRBV19 . TGTGCCAGTAGTGTACAGGGGGACTATAATTCACCCCTCCACTTT CASSVQGDYNSPLHF
TRBJ2-3 TRBD1 TRBV6-4 . TGTGCCAGCAGTCGGGACAGGGGGGATACGCAGTATTTT CASSRDRGDTQYF
TRBJ1-2 . TRBV7-9 few TGTGCCAGCAGCAAACCAGGGACAAATAGCTATGAGGGCTACACCTTC CASSKPGTNSYEGYTF
TRBJ1-3 TRBD1 TRBV5-1 few TGCGCCAGCAGCCCGGACCCGACAGGGCTGGGGGACACCATATATTTT CASSPDPTGLGDTIYF
TRBJ1-5 . TRBV6-5 . TGTGCCAGCAGCCTCGACAGAGGCAATCAGCCCCAGCATTTT CASSLDRGNQPQHF
TRBJ2-7 . TRBV28 . TGTGCCAGCAGTCCACCGGGAGATGTCTTGGAGCAGTACTTC CASSPPGDVLEQYF
TRBJ1-1 TRBD1 TRBV5-1 . TGCGCCAGCAGCGGGGGACAGGGGCAGGTAGGGACTGAAGCTTTCTTT CASSGGQGQVGTEAFF
TRBJ2-7 TRBD1 TRBV27 few TGTGCCAGCAGTCCCACACCGGGACAGGACAACGAGCAGTACTTC CASSPTPGQDNEQYF
TRBJ2-3 . TRBV7-8 many TGTGCCAGCAGCCGAGCGCCGGGTAAAGGAGATACGCAGTATTTT CASSRAPGKGDTQYF
TRBJ2-2 . TRBV18 . TGTGCCAGCTCACCATCGGCGGCGGTCAACACCGGGGAGCTGTTTTTT CASSPSAAVNTGELFF
TRBJ1-1 . TRBV12-3/TRBV12-4 once TGTGCCAGCAGTTCCCAACAGGGTACTGAAGCTTTCTTT CASSSQQGTEAFF
TRBJ2-7 . TRBV28 . TGTGCCAGCAGTTTTGTCCCAGGGGCCTACGAGCAGTACTTC CASSFVPGAYEQYF
TRBJ1-1 TRBD1 TRBV27 few TGTGCCAGCAGTCTGGGACAGGGGCACACTGAAGCTTTCTTT CASSLGQGHTEAFF
TRBJ2-7 TRBD2 TRBV7-8 . TGTGCCAGCAGCTTATTCTCTAGCGGGACGGCGCCCCACTACGAGCAGTACTTC CASSLFSSGTAPHYEQYF
TRBJ2-5 . TRBV5-1 once TGCGCCAGCAGCTTGGGACGGGGGTCCGAGACCCAGTACTTC CASSLGRGSETQYF
TRBJ2-3 TRBD1 TRBV18 . TGTGCCAGCTCACCAGGCGCCGGACAGGTTTTGCAGTATTTT CASSPGAGQVLQYF
TRBJ2-2 . TRBV6-5 . TGTGCCAGCATCCTCCGGTCCAACACCGGGGAGCTGTTTTTT CASILRSNTGELFF
TRBJ2-2 TRBD1 TRBV28 . TGTGCCAGCAGTCAACCCCGGACAGGAGCGACCGGGGAGCTGTTTTTT CASSQPRTGATGELFF
TRBJ2-5 TRBD2 TRBV28 . TGTGCCAGCAGCCCCCTTGGGGGGGTGGGCCAAGAGACCCAGTACTTC CASSPLGGVGQETQYF
TRBJ2-7 TRBD1 TRBV19 . TGTGCCAGTAGTGGGACAGGGAGCAATCATCCCTACGAGCAGTACTTC CASSGTGSNHPYEQYF
TRBJ1-1 . TRBV5-4 . TGTGCCAGCAGCCTGGACACTACGGGAGCTTTCTTT CASSLDTTGAFF
TRBJ2-1 TRBD1 TRBV5-1 once TGCGCCAGCAGCCTCCGGGACAGGAGCTACAATGAGCAGTTCTTC CASSLRDRSYNEQFF
TRBJ2-6 . TRBV6-5 . TGTGCCAGCTTAGAGGGTCATCTTAAGAACGTCCTGACTTTC CASLEGHLKNVLTF
TRBJ1-2 . TRBV5-6 . TGTGCCAGCAGCCCCTACGGGGGGCTCGGCTATGGCTACACCTTC CASSPYGGLGYGYTF
TRBJ2-7 . TRBV7-2 once TGTGCCAGCAGCTATCTCCTTTACGAGCAGTACTTC CASSYLLYEQYF
TRBJ1-1 . TRBV20-1 . TGCAGTGCTAGTCGACAGCGACCACGGGCCAACACTGAAGCTTTCTTT CSASRQRPRANTEAFF